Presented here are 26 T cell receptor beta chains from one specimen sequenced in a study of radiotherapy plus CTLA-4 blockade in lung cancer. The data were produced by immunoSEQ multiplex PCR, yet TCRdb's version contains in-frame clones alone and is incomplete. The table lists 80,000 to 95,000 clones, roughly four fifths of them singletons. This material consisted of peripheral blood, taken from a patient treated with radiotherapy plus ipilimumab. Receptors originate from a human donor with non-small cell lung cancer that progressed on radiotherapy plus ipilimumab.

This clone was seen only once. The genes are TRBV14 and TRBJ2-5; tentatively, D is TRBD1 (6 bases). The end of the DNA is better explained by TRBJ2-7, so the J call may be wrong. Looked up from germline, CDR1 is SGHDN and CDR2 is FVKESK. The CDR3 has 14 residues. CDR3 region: CASSNDRYSYEQYF. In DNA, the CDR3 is TGTGCCAGCAGCAACGACAGGTACTCCTACGAGCAGTACTTC.

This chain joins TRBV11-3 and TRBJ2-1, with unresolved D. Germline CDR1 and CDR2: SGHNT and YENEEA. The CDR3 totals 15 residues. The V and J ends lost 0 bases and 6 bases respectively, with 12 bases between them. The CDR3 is CASSLDWSKLNEQFF. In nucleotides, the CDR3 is TGTGCCAGCAGCTTAGATTGGTCTAAACTCAATGAGCAGTTCTTC.

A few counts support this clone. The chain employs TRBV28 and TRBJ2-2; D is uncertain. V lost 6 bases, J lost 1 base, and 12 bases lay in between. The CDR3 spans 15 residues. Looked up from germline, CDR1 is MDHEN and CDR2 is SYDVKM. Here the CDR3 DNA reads TGTGCCAGCAGAGGTGGCGGTCTGAACACCGGGGAGCTGTTTTTT. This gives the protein CASRGGGLNTGELFF.

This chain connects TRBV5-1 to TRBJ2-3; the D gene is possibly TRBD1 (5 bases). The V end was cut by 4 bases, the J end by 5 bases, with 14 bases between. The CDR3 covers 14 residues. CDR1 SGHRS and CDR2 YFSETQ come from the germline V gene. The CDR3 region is CASSNGAGIDTQYF. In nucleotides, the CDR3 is TGCGCCAGCAGCAATGGGGCAGGAATAGATACGCAGTATTTT.

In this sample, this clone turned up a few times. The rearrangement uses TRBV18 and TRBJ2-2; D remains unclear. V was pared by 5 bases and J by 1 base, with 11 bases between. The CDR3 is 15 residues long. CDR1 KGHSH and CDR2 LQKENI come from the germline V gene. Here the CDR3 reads CASSEVKGNTGELFF. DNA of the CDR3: TGTGCCAGCTCAGAAGTAAAGGGGAACACCGGGGAGCTGTTTTTT.

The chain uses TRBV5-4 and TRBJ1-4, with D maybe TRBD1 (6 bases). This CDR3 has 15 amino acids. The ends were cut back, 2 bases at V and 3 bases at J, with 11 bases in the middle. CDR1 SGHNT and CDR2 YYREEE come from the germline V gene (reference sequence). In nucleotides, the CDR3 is TGTGCCAGCAGCTTTGGGGGCGGCGCTAATGAAAAACTGTTTTTT. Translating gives CASSFGGGANEKLFF.

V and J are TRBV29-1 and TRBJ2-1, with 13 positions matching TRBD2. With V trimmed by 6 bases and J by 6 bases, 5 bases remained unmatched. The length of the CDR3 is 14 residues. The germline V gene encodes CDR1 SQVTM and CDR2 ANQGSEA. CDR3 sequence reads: CSVRTSGRGNEQFF. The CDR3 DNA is TGCAGCGTACGAACTAGCGGGAGGGGCAATGAGCAGTTCTTC.

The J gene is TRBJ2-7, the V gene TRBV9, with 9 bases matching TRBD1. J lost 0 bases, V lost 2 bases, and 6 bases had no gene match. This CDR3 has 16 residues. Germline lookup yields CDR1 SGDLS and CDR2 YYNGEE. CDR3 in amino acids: CASSVGGTGLSYEQYF. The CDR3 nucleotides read TGTGCCAGCAGCGTTGGGGGGACAGGGCTCTCCTACGAGCAGTACTTC.

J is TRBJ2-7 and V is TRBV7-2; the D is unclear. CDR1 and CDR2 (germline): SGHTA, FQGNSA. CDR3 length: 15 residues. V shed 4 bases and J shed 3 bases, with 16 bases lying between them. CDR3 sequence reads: CASSSGWQASYEQYF. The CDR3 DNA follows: TGTGCCAGCAGCTCCGGGTGGCAGGCGAGCTACGAGCAGTACTTC.

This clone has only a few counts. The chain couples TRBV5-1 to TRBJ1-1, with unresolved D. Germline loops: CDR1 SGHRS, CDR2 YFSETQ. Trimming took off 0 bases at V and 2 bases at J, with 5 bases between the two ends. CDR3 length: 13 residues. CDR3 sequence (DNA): TGCGCCAGCAGCTTGGTGCATAACACTGAAGCTTTCTTT. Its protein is CASSLVHNTEAFF.

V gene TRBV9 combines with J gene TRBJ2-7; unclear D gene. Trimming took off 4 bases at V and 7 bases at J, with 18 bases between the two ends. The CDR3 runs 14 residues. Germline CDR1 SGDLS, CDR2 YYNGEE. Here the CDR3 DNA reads TGTGCCAGCAGCTTACTCGGAACGGGTCGGGAGCAGTACTTC. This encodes CASSLLGTGREQYF.

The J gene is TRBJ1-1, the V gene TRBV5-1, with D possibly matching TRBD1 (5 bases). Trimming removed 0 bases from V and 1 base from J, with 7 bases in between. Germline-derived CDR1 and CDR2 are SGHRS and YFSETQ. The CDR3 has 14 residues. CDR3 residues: CASSLAQGNTEAFF. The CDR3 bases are TGCGCCAGCAGCTTGGCCCAGGGGAACACTGAAGCTTTCTTT. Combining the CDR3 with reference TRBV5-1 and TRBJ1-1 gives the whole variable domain KAGVTQTPRYLIKTRGQQVTLSCSPISGHRSVSWYQQTPGQGLQFLFEYFSETQRNKGNFPGRFSGRQFSNSRSEMNVSTLELGDSALYLCASSLAQGNTEAFFGQGTRLTVV.

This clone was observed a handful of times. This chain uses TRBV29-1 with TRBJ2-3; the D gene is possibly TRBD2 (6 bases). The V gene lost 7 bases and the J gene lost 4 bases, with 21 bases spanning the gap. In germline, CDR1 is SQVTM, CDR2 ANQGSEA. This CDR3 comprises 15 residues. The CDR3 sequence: CSAAIRARGADTQYF. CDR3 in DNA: TGCAGCGCCGCAATTAGAGCGCGGGGCGCAGATACGCAGTATTTT.

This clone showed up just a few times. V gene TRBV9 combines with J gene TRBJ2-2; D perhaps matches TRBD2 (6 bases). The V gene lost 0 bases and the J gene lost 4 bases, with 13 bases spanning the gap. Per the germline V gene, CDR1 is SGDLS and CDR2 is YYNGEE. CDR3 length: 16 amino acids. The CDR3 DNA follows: TGTGCCAGCAGCGTAGTATCGGGAGCGGCCACCGGGGAGCTGTTTTTT. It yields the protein CASSVVSGAATGELFF.

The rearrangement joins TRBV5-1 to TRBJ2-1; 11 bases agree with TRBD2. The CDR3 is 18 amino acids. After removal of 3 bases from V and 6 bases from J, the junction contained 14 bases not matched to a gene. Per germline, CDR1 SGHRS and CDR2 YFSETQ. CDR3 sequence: CASSSSISGRGVGNEQFF. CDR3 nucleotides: TGCGCCAGCAGCTCAAGTATTAGCGGGAGGGGAGTAGGCAATGAGCAGTTCTTC.

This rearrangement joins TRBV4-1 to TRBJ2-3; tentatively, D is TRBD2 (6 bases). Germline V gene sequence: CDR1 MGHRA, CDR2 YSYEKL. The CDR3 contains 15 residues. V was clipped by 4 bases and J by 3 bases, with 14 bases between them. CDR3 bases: TGCGCCAGCAGCCTCAGGGCGGAGGGAACAGATACGCAGTATTTT. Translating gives CASSLRAEGTDTQYF.

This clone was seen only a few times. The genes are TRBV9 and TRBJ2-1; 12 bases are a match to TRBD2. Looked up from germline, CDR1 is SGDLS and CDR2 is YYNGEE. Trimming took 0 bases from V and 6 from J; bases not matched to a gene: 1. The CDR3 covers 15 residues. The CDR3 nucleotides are TGTGCCAGCAGCGTAGAGGGACTAGCGGGCAATGAGCAGTTCTTC. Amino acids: CASSVEGLAGNEQFF.

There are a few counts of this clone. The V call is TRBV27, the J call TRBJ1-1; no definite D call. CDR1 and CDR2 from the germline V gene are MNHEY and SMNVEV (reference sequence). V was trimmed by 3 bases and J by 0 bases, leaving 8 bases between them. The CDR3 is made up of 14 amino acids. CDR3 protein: CASSFTQMNTEAFF. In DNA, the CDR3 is TGTGCCAGCAGTTTTACCCAAATGAACACTGAAGCTTTCTTT.

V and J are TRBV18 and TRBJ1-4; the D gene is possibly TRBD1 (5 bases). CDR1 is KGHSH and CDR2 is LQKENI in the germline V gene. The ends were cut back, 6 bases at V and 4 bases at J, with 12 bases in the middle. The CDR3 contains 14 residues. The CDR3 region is CASSRDRDNEKLFF. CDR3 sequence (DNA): TGTGCCAGCTCTCGTGACAGAGATAATGAAAAACTGTTTTTT. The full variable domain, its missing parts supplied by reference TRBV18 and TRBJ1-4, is NAGVMQNPRHLVRRRGQEARLRCSPMKGHSHVYWYRQLPEEGLKFMVYLQKENIIDESGMPKERFSAEFPKEGPSILRIQQVVRGDSAAYFCASSRDRDNEKLFFGSGTQLSVL.

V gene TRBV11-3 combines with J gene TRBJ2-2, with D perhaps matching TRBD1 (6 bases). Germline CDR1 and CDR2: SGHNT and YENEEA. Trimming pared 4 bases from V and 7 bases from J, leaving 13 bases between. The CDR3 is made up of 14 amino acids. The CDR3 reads CASSYQGRIGELFF. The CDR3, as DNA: TGTGCCAGCAGCTACCAGGGGCGCATCGGGGAGCTGTTTTTT.

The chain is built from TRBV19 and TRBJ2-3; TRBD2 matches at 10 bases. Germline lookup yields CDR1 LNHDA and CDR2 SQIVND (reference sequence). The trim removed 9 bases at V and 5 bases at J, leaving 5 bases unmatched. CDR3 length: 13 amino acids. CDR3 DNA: TGTGCCAGAGCGGGAGGGCCGGTAGATACGCAGTATTTT. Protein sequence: CARAGGPVDTQYF.

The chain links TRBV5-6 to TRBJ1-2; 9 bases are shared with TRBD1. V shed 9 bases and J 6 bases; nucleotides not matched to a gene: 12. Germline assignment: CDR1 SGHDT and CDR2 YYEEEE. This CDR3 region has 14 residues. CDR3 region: CATTLGQGRDGYTF. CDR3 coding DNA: TGTGCCACCACTCTCGGACAGGGGAGAGATGGCTACACCTTC.

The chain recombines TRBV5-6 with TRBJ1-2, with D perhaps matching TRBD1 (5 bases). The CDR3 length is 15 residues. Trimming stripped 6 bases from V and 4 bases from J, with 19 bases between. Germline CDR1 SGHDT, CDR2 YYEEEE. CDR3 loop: CASKKRGGVSYGYTF. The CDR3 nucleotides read TGTGCCAGCAAAAAGCGGGGCGGTGTGAGCTATGGCTACACCTTC. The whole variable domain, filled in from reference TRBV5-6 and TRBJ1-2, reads DAGVTQSPTHLIKTRGQQVTLRCSPKSGHDTVSWYQQALGQGPQFIFQYYEEEERQRGNFPDRFSGHQFPNYSSELNVNALLLGDSALYLCASKKRGGVSYGYTFGSGTRLTVV.

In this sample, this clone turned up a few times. The CDR3 region is CASSLVREGMGEQYF. The DNA for the CDR3 is TGTGCCAGCAGCTTAGTACGGGAAGGGATGGGAGAGCAGTACTTC. V is TRBV13 and J is TRBJ2-7; the D gene is possibly TRBD2 (5 bases). Germline CDR1 is PRHDT and CDR2 is FYEKMQ (reference sequence). V shed 1 base and J shed 7 bases, with 17 bases lying between them. This CDR3 contains 15 residues.

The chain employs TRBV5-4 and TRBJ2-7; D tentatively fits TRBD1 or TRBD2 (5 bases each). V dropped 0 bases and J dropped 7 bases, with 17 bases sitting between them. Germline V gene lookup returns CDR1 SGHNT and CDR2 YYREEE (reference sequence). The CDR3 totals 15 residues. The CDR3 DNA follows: TGTGCCAGCAGCTTGGTACCAGGGACCATTCAAGAGCAGTACTTC. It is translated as CASSLVPGTIQEQYF.

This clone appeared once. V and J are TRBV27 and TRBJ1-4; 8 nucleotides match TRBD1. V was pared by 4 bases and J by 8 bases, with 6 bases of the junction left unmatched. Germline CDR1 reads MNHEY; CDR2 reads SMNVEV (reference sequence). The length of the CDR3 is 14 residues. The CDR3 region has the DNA TGTGCCAGCAGTTCCGGACAGGGAGGAGAAAAACTGTTTTTT. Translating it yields CASSSGQGGEKLFF.